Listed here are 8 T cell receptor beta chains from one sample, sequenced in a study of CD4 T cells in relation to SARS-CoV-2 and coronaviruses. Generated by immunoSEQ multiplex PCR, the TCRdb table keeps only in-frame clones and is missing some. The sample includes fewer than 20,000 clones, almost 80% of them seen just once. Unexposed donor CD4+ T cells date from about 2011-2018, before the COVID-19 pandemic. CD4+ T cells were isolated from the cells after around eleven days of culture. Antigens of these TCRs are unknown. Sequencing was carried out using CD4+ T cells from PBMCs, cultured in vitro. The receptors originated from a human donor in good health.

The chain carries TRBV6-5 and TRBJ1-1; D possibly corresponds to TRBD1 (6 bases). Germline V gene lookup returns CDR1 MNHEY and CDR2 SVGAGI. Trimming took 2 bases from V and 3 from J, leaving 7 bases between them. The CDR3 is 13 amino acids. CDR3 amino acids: CASSYEGDTEAFF. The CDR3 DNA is TGTGCCAGCAGTTACGAGGGGGACACTGAAGCTTTCTTT.

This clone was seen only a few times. CDR3 nucleotides: TGTGCCAGCAGTGAGTTTCAGCCCCAGCATTTT. It specifies CASSEFQPQHF. The chain joins TRBV2 to TRBJ1-5; D not certain. Germline CDR1 is SNHLY and CDR2 is FYNNEI. Trimming shortened V by 3 bases and J by 6 bases, and 3 bases separated the two germline ends. The CDR3 sequence is 11 residues long.

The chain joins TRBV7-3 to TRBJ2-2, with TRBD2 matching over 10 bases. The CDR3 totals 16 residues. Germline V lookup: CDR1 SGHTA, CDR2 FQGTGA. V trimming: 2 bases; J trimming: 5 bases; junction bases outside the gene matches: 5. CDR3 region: CASSLLAGEGTGELFF. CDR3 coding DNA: TGTGCCAGCAGCTTACTAGCGGGAGAGGGGACCGGGGAGCTGTTTTTT.

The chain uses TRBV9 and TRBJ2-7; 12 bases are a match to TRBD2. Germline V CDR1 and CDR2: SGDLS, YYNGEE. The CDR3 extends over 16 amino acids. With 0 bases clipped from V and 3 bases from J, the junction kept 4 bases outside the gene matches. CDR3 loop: CASSVGLAGVRYEQYF. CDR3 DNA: TGTGCCAGCAGCGTAGGACTAGCGGGAGTCCGCTACGAGCAGTACTTC. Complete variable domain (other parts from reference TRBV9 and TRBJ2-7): DSGVTQTPKHLITATGQRVTLRCSPRSGDLSVYWYQQSLDQGLQFLIQYYNGEERAKGNILERFSAQQFPDLHSELNLSSLELGDSALYFCASSVGLAGVRYEQYFGPGTRLTVT.

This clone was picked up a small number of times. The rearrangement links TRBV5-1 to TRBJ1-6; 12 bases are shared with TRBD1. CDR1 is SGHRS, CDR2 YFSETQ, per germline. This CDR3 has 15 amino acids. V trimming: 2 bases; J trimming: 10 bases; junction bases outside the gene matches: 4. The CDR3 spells CASSFGDRGHSPLHF. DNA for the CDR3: TGCGCCAGCAGCTTTGGGGACAGGGGGCACTCACCCCTCCACTTT.

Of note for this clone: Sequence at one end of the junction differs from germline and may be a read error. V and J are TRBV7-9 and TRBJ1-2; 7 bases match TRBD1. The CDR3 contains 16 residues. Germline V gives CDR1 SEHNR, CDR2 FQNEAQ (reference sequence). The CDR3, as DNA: TGTGCCAGCAGCCTAGCGAAGGTGGACAGGCCCTATGGCTACACCTTC. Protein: CASSLAKVDRPYGYTF. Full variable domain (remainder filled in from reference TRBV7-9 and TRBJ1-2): DTGVSQNPRHKITKRGQNVTFRCDPISEHNRLYWYRQTLGQGPEFLTYFQNEAQLEKSRLLSDRFSAERPKGSFSTLEIQRTEQGDSAMYLCASSLAKVDRPYGYTFGSGTRLTVV.

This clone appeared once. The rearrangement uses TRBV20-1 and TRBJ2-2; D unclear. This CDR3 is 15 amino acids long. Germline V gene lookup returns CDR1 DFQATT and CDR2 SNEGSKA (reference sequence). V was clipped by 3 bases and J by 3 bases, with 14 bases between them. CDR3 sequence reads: CSASVERPYTGELFF. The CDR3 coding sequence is TGCAGTGCTAGTGTCGAGCGACCTTACACCGGGGAGCTGTTTTTT.

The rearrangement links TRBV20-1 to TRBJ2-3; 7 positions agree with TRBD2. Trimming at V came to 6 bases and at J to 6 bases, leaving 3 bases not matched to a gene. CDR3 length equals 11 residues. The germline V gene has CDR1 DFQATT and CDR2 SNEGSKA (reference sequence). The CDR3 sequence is CSATSADTQYF. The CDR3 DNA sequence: TGCAGTGCAACTAGCGCCGATACGCAGTATTTT.